A single sample gave rise to the 19 T cell receptor beta chains below, sequenced in a study of metastatic and nonmetastatic thyroid tumors. TCRdb reanalyzed the PCR reads via MiXCR. The data hold some 12,000 clones, with about 12% observed a single time. Patients underwent thyroid surgery, and none had received any treatment before it. Specimen: blood. The receptors were sampled from a female donor with papillary thyroid cancer or a benign thyroid nodule (not recorded which). Some clones in this sample may be carry-over from other donors' samples.

This clone is medium-sized within its sample. V gene TRBV12-3 or TRBV12-4 combines with J gene TRBJ2-7, with no clear D. The CDR3 covers 13 residues. The germline V and J ends were trimmed by 6 bases and 5 bases, with 14 bases remaining between them. The CDR3 here is CASSPRVPHEQYF. In nucleotides, the CDR3 is TGTGCCAGCAGCCCCCGGGTCCCCCACGAGCAGTACTTC.

The J gene is TRBJ2-1, the V gene TRBV12-3 or TRBV12-4, with TRBD2 matching 8 bases. The CDR3 has 14 amino acids. Germline trimming cut 8 bases from V and 4 bases from J; bases unmatched to any gene: 7. This CDR3 reads CASLAGGPYNEQFF. The CDR3 nucleotides read TGTGCCAGCTTGGCGGGGGGCCCTTACAATGAGCAGTTCTTC.

By sample fraction, this clone is medium-sized. This rearrangement joins TRBV6-5 to TRBJ2-7; maybe TRBD1 (5 bases). Germline loops: CDR1 MNHEY, CDR2 SVGAGI. The CDR3 is 15 amino acids. Trimming pared 2 bases from V and 0 bases from J, leaving 11 bases between. CDR3 protein: CASSYGAGYSYEQYF. As DNA, the CDR3 is TGTGCCAGCAGTTACGGGGCAGGATACTCCTACGAGCAGTACTTC.

This clone was counted at least ten times. V is TRBV7-9 and J is TRBJ2-1, with unresolved D. The CDR3 length is 11 residues. Germline CDR1 and CDR2: SEHNR and FQNEAQ (reference sequence). V lost 0 bases to trimming and J lost 12 bases, with 6 bases between them. CDR3 residues: CASSLAIGQFF. CDR3 nucleotide sequence: TGTGCCAGCAGCTTAGCAATCGGGCAGTTCTTC. The full variable domain, in which reference TRBV7-9 and TRBJ2-1 provide the parts outside the CDR3, is DTGVSQNPRHKITKRGQNVTFRCDPISEHNRLYWYRQTLGQGPEFLTYFQNEAQLEKSRLLSDRFSAERPKGSFSTLEIQRTEQGDSAMYLCASSLAIGQFFGPGTRLTVL.

In the case of this clone: A much larger clone differs by one base, so this may be a read error. The chain is built from TRBV27 and TRBJ2-5, with D perhaps TRBD2 (5 bases). Germline lookup yields CDR1 MNHEY and CDR2 SMNVEV (reference sequence). The CDR3 covers 14 residues. The CDR3, as DNA: TGTGCCGGCAGTACTCGCCGGGGTTTGCAGACCCAGTACTTC. Residues: CAGSTRRGLQTQYF.

This clone has at least ten counts. The genes are TRBV18 and TRBJ1-1; D not resolved. The V end was cut by 2 bases, the J end by 0 bases, with 7 bases between. Germline CDR1 reads KGHSH; CDR2 reads LQKENI. The CDR3 is 14 residues long. Here the CDR3 reads CASSPGVVNTEAFF. In DNA, the CDR3 is TGTGCCAGCTCACCAGGGGTGGTGAACACTGAAGCTTTCTTT. Filled out from reference TRBV18 and TRBJ1-1, the complete variable domain reads NAGVMQNPRHLVRRRGQEARLRCSPMKGHSHVYWYRQLPEEGLKFMVYLQKENIIDESGMPKERFSAEFPKEGPSILRIQQVVRGDSAAYFCASSPGVVNTEAFFGQGTRLTVV.

This clone was seen at least ten times. The chain joins TRBV11-1 to TRBJ2-7, with 8 bases that match TRBD2. Germline CDR1 SGHAT, CDR2 FQDESV (reference sequence). This CDR3 comprises 16 residues. The trim removed 0 bases at V and 5 bases at J, leaving 9 bases unmatched. CDR3 in amino acids: CASSLALAGSHDEQYF. CDR3 DNA sequence: TGTGCCAGCAGCTTAGCCTTAGCGGGAAGTCACGACGAGCAGTACTTC.

This clone ranks as medium-sized. The genes are TRBV6-2 or TRBV6-3 and TRBJ1-5; no clear D. The CDR3 covers 12 residues. V was clipped by 6 bases and J by 7 bases, with 10 bases between them. Germline V gene sequence: CDR1 MNHEY, CDR2 SVGEGT. Here the CDR3 DNA reads TGTGCCAGCAGACACGGGCGACAGCCCCAGCATTTT. This gives the protein CASRHGRQPQHF.

This clone was picked up many times. V is TRBV5-1 and J is TRBJ2-7; D may be TRBD2 (6 bases). Per the germline V gene, CDR1 is SGHRS and CDR2 is YFSETQ. V was trimmed by 1 base and J by 5 bases, leaving 10 bases between them. The CDR3 has 13 amino acids. The DNA for the CDR3 is TGCGCCAGCAGCTTGCGGAGGGGAGACGAGCAGTACTTC. Translation gives CASSLRRGDEQYF.

By share of the sample, this clone is large. The CDR3 DNA reads TGTGCCAGCAGCCCCTTCGGGGGAGGTGGCTACGAGCAGTACTTC. Amino acids: CASSPFGGGGYEQYF. The chain employs TRBV11-2 and TRBJ2-7, with D possibly matching TRBD2 (6 bases). CDR1 SGHAT and CDR2 FQNNGV come from the germline V gene. The CDR3 extends over 15 amino acids. Trimming took off 5 bases at V and 3 bases at J, with 17 bases between the two ends. Looking up the rest from reference TRBV11-2 and TRBJ2-7 gives the full variable domain: EAGVAQSPRYKIIEKRQSVAFWCNPISGHATLYWYQQILGQGPKLLIQFQNNGVVDDSQLPKDRFSAERLKGVDSTLKIQPAKLEDSAVYLCASSPFGGGGYEQYFGPGTRLTVT.

This clone was counted at least ten times. The chain combines TRBV20-1 with TRBJ1-1; D gene uncertain. Trimming removed 0 bases at V and 1 base at J, with 9 bases between. Germline V gene sequence: CDR1 DFQATT, CDR2 SNEGSKA (reference sequence). This CDR3 has 14 residues. The CDR3 DNA sequence: TGCAGTGCTAGAGATCCCAGAAGGAACACTGAAGCTTTCTTT. It codes for CSARDPRRNTEAFF.

As concerns this clone: No conserved phenylalanine or tryptophan ends this CDR3, so it is likely a read error. The rearrangement joins TRBV7-3 to TRBJ1-2; 7 nucleotides align to TRBD1. Germline-derived CDR1 and CDR2 are SGHTA and FQGTGA. This CDR3 has 14 amino acids. Unmatched junction bases numbered 12, after V lost 5 bases and J lost 9 bases. CDR3 coding DNA: TGTGCCAGCAGCCAATTCGACAGGGATGTTAGCTACACCTCC. It specifies CASSQFDRDVSYTS.

This clone is medium-sized (0.01 to 0.1%) in the sample. CDR3 amino acids: CASRVGLGGTGELFF. CDR3 nucleotides: TGTGCCAGCAGGGTGGGACTGGGAGGGACCGGGGAGCTGTTTTTT. This chain uses TRBV6-1 with TRBJ2-2, with 7 bases that match TRBD2. The CDR3 runs to 15 residues. Germline trimming cut 6 bases from V and 5 bases from J; bases unmatched to any gene: 9. Germline CDR1 MNHNS, CDR2 SASEGT.

The gene calls are TRBV7-3 and TRBJ2-1, with no clear D. V lost 6 bases, J lost 9 bases, and 9 bases lay in between. The CDR3 spans 11 residues. Germline V gives CDR1 SGHTA, CDR2 FQGTGA. CDR3 in amino acids: CASSENAEQFF. CDR3 nucleotide sequence: TGTGCCAGCAGTGAGAATGCTGAGCAGTTCTTC.

V gene TRBV5-6 combines with J gene TRBJ2-7, with a tentative D call TRBD1 (8 bases). V was cut by 0 bases and J by 0 bases, with 16 bases left in between. The V gene's germline CDR1 is SGHDT and CDR2 YYEEEE. The CDR3 loop spans 17 amino acids. The CDR3 nucleotides are TGTGCCAGCAGCTTGGCCGGACAGGGACTATCCTCCTACGAGCAGTACTTC. Its translation is CASSLAGQGLSSYEQYF.

As concerns this clone: This may come from a read error, since a much larger clone is one base off. The CDR3: CASSRDPGQGAYIQYF. In nucleotides, the CDR3 is TGCGCCAGCAGCCGGGACCCGGGACAGGGGGCCTACATTCAGTACTTC. This sequence joins TRBV4-1 and TRBJ2-4, with 12 bases aligning to TRBD1. Germline lookup yields CDR1 MGHRA and CDR2 YSYEKL. CDR3 size: 16 residues. V dropped 4 bases and J dropped 8; count of bases not matched to a gene: 9.

By its share, this clone is medium-sized. CDR3 sequence: CAWTSAGGNNYGYTF. CDR3 sequence (DNA): TGTGCCTGGACCTCCGCGGGGGGAAATAACTATGGCTACACCTTC. J is TRBJ1-2 and V is TRBV30; a weak D match, TRBD1 (5 bases). Germline V gene data show CDR1 as GTSNPN and CDR2 as SVGIG (reference sequence). The CDR3 sequence is 15 residues long. V was clipped by 4 bases and J by 1 base, with 16 bases between them.

This clone was recorded at least ten times. Just one base apart from a much larger clone, this may be a read error. The J gene is TRBJ1-6, the V gene TRBV5-6; D perhaps matches TRBD1 (5 bases). This CDR3 has 12 amino acids. CDR1 and CDR2 from the germline V gene are SGHDT and YYEEEE. Trimming pared 5 bases from V and 9 bases from J, leaving 9 bases between. The CDR3 spells CASRGVSSPLHF. CDR3 nucleotides: TGTGCCAGCAGGGGGGTCAGTTCACCCCTCCACTTT.

The rearrangement links TRBV18 to TRBJ2-7; the D gene is possibly TRBD2 (6 bases). Trimming left V 0 bases short and J 7 bases short, with 16 bases between. The CDR3 runs to 15 residues. Per the germline V gene, CDR1 is KGHSH and CDR2 is LQKENI. CDR3 nucleotide sequence: TGTGCCAGCTCACCACCAGGGAGGTCCTGGGGAGAGCAGTACTTC. It yields the protein CASSPPGRSWGEQYF.